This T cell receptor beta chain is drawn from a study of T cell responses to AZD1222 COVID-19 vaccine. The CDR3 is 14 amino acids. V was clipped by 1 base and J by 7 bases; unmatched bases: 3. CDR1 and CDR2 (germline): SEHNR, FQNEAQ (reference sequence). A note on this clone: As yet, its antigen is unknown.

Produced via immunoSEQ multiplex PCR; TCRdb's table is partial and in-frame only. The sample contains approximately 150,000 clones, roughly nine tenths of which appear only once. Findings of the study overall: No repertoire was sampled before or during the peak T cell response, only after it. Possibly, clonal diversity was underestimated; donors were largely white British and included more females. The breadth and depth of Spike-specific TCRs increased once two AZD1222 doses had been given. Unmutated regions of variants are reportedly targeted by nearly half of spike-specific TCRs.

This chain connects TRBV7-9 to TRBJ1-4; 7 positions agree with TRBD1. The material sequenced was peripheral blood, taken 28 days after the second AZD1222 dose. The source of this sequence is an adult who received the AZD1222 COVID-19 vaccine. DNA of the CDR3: TGTGCCAGCAGCTTAGTCACAGGGGCTGAAAAACTGTTTTTT. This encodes CASSLVTGAEKLFF. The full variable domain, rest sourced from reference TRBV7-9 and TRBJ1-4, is DTGVSQNPRHKITKRGQNVTFRCDPISEHNRLYWYRQTLGQGPEFLTYFQNEAQLEKSRLLSDRFSAERPKGSFSTLEIQRTEQGDSAMYLCASSLVTGAEKLFFGSGTQLSVL.